This TCR beta chain derives from a study of cytomegalovirus exposure and HLA in healthy donors. Study as a whole: Genotyping showed around four fifths of roughly 400 donors falling in the Caucasian-associated ancestry cluster. Study-wide points: HLA alleles showed associations with 16,951 TCR beta sequences in a later analysis, at a 0.05 false discovery rate. Being productive about 87% or about 30% of the time was typical of most TCR beta V segments in an earlier analysis. From TCR beta sequences, most subjects' HLA-A and HLA-B alleles were reportedly predicted accurately.

With regard to this clone: Antigen: not known.

Vbeta (60) and Jbeta (13) primers were used in the PCR. Data came from immunoSEQ multiplex PCR; TCRdb stores just in-frame clones and leaves some out. The sample carries around 150,000 clones, 83% recorded once. Sequencing was carried out using PBMCs. This TCR was sampled from a man between 45 and 60 years old in good health and CMV-seropositive.

This CDR3 reads CASSPDNSYEQYF. The DNA of the CDR3 is TGTGCCAGTAGCCCGGACAACTCCTACGAGCAGTACTTC. This rearrangement joins TRBV19 to TRBJ2-7, with TRBD1 as a possible D gene (5 bases). In germline, CDR1 is LNHDA, CDR2 SQIVND (reference sequence). This CDR3 has 13 amino acids. The ends were cut back, 6 bases at V and 0 bases at J, with 9 bases in the middle.